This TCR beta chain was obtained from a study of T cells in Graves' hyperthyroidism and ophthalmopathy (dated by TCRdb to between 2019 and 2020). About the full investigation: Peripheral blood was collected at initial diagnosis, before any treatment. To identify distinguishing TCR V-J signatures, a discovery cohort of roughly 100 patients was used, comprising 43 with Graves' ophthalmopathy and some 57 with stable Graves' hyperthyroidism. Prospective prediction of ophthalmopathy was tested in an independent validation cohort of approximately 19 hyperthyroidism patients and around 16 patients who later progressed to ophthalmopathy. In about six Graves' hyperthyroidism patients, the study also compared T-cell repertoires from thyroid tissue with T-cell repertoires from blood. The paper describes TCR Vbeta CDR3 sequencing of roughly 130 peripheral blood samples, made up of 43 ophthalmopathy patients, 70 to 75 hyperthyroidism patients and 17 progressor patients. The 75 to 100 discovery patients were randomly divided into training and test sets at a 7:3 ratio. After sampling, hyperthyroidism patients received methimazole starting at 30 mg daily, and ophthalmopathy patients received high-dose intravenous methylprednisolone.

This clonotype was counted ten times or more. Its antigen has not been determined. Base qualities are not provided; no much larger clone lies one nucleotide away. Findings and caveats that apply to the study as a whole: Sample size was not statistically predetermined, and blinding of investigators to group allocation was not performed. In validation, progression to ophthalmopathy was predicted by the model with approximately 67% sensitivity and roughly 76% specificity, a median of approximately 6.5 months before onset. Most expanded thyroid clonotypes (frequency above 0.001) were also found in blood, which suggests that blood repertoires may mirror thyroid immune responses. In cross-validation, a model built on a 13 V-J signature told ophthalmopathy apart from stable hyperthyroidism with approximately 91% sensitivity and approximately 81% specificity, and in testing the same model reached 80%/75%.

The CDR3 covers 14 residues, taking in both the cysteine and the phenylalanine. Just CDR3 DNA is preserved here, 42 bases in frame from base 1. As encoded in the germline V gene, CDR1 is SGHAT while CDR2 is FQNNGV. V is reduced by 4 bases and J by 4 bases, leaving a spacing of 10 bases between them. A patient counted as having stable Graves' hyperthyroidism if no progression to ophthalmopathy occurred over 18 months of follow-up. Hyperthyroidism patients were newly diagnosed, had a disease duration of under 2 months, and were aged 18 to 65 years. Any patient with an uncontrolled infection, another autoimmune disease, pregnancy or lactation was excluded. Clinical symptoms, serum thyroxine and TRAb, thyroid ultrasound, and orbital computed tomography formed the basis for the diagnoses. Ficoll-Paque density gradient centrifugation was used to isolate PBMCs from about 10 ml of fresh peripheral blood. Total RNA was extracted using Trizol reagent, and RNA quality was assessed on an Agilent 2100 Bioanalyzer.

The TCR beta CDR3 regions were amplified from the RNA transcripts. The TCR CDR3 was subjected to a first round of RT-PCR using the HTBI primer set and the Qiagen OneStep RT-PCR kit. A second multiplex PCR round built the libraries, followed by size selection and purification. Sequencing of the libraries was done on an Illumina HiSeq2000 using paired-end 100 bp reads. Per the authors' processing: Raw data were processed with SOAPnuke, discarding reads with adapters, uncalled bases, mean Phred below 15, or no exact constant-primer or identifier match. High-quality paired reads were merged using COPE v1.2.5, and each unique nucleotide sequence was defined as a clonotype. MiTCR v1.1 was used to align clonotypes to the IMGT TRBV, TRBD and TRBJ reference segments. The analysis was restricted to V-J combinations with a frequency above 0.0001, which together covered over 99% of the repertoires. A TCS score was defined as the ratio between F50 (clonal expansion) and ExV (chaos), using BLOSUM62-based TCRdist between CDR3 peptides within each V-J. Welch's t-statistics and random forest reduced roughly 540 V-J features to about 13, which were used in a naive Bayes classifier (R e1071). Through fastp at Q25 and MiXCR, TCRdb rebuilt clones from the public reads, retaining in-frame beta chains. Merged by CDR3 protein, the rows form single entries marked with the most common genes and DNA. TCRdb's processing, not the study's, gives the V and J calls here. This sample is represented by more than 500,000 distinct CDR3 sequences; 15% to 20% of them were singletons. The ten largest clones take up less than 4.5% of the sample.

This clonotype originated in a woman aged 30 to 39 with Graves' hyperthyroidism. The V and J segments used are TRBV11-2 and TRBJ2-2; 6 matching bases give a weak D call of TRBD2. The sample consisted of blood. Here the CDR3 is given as CASSWGVTTGELFF. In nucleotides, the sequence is TGTGCCAGCAGCTGGGGGGTTACCACCGGGGAGCTGTTTTTT.